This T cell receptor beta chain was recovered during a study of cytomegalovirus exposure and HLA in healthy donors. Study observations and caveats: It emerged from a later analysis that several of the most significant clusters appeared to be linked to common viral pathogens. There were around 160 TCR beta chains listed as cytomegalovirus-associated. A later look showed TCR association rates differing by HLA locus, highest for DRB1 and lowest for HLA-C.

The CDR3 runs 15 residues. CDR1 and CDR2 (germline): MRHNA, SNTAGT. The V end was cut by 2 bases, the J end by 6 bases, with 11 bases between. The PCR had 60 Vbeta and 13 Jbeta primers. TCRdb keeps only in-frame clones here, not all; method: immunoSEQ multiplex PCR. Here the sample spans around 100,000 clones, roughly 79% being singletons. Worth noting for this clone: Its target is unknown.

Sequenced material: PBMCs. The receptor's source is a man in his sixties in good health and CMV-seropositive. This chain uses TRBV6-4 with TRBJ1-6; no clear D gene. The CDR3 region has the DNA TGTGCCAGCAGTGACCGAAAGGGAGGTAATTCACCCCTCCACTTT. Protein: CASSDRKGGNSPLHF.